The 9 T cell receptor beta chains listed next were all sequenced from one sample in a study of response to subunit inactivated influenza vaccine (dated by TCRdb to about 2018). Libraries were prepared through RT-PCR. TCRdb lists the instrument as Illumina HiSeq 2500. TCRdb handled the public reads itself, with Q25 trimming in fastp and clone calling in MiXCR, and kept productive beta chains. Rows merge per CDR3 protein into single entries with the most common DNA and genes. Recorded for this sample are 500,000 to 650,000 distinct CDR3 sequences; 7.5% to 8.5% of them occurred a single time. The ten most abundant clones make up approximately 13% of the sample. The specimen comprised PBMCs from blood, sampled less than 30 months after vaccination. The receptors here all came from a man in his fifties or sixties who received an inactivated influenza vaccine. Donor details come from another sample of the same person, matched by shared clones.

V is TRBV15 and J is TRBJ2-3; 10 nucleotides agree with TRBD1. This CDR3 comprises 16 residues. Germline CDR1 is LNHNV and CDR2 is YYDKDF (reference sequence). V lost 3 bases, J lost 2 bases, and 5 bases stayed unmatched. The CDR3 reads CATSRGQGQNTDTQYF. The CDR3 DNA reads as TGTGCCACCAGCAGGGGACAGGGGCAAAACACAGATACGCAGTATTTT.

The rearrangement joins TRBV29-1 to TRBJ2-3; TRBD1 matches 9 bases. CDR1 and CDR2 from the germline V gene are SQVTM and ANQGSEA. The J segment lost 4 bases and the V segment lost 2 bases, leaving 7 bases of the junction unmatched. This CDR3 has 15 amino acids. CDR3: CSVERTGDVSDTQYF. The CDR3 DNA reads TGCAGCGTTGAACGGACAGGGGATGTGTCAGATACGCAGTATTTT.

This clonotype was counted between two and nine times. The chain uses TRBV4-1 and TRBJ2-5, with TRBD2 identical over 7 bases. The CDR3 runs 14 residues. Per germline, CDR1 MGHRA and CDR2 YSYEKL. V was pared by 4 bases and J by 2 bases, with 4 bases of the junction left unmatched. CDR3 sequence reads: CASSRSSGQETQYF. The CDR3 DNA is TGCGCCAGCAGCCGTTCTAGCGGACAAGAGACCCAGTACTTC.

This clonotype has ten or more counts. The rearrangement joins TRBV4-3 to TRBJ1-1; TRBD1 matches at 7 bases. Germline CDR1 reads LGHNA; CDR2 reads YSLEER. The trim removed 0 bases at V and 1 base at J, leaving 5 bases unmatched. The CDR3 length is 16 residues. In nucleotides, the CDR3 is TGCGCCAGCAGCCAAGATATAGGGACAGCGAACACTGAAGCTTTCTTT. Translating gives CASSQDIGTANTEAFF.

This clonotype was counted only a few times. The chain recombines TRBV5-1 with TRBJ2-7; D perhaps matches TRBD1 (6 bases). The V end was cut by 0 bases, the J end by 4 bases, with 20 bases between. The CDR3 spans 17 residues. Germline CDR1 reads SGHRS; CDR2 reads YFSETQ. CDR3 nucleotides: TGCGCCAGCAGCTTGGGGATTCCAGGGGTTGGCGGTTACGAGCAGTACTTC. Translated: CASSLGIPGVGGYEQYF.

V is TRBV7-8 and J is TRBJ1-4, with 7 bases fitting TRBD1. V gave up 1 base and J gave up 3 bases; unmatched junction bases: 5. The germline V gene has CDR1 SGHVS and CDR2 FQNEAQ. The CDR3 totals 16 residues. The CDR3 DNA reads TGTGCCAGCAGCTTAGGTTTCAGGGGGGCTAATGAAAAACTGTTTTTT. Translated: CASSLGFRGANEKLFF.

The rearrangement links TRBV6-1 to TRBJ1-1; 8 nucleotides align to TRBD1. Germline V gene lookup returns CDR1 MNHNS and CDR2 SASEGT. The V gene end was trimmed by 5 bases and the J gene end by 0 bases; junction bases not matched to a gene: 8. The CDR3 totals 16 residues. This chain's CDR3 is CASSLSGTGLNTEAFF. CDR3 in DNA: TGTGCCAGCAGTCTTTCCGGGACAGGATTGAACACTGAAGCTTTCTTT.

The genes are TRBV7-9 and TRBJ2-6, with D perhaps TRBD1 (5 bases). V lost 7 bases and J 0 bases, leaving 19 bases between the germline ends. Germline CDR1 reads SEHNR; CDR2 reads FQNEAQ (reference sequence). This CDR3 contains 18 residues. The CDR3 DNA is TGTGCCAGCACCCGTAGGCGTCAGGGAACCTCTGGGGCCAACGTCCTGACTTTC. Amino acids: CASTRRRQGTSGANVLTF.

This clonotype was counted between two and nine times. The genes are TRBV18 and TRBJ2-2; possibly TRBD1 for D (6 bases). Germline loops: CDR1 KGHSH, CDR2 LQKENI. The CDR3 consists of 15 residues. V was clipped by 3 bases and J by 4 bases, with 12 bases between them. CDR3 coding DNA: TGTGCCAGCTCACCTACCGGGACACCCACCGGGGAGCTGTTTTTT. Translation gives CASSPTGTPTGELFF.